The present T cell receptor beta chain was sequenced within a study of post-analysis software for immune sequencing data. Overall study findings and caveats: Samples prepared in the same batch strongly co-clustered by F measure.

Sequencing libraries made from TCR beta cDNA carried unique molecular identifiers. Via MiXCR, TCRdb re-called the PCR reads, giving one row per CDR3 protein. The repertoire holds roughly 730,000 distinct CDR3 sequences, 25% to 30% seen once, with around 0.6% in the top ten. A few counts support this clonotype. No antigen is known for it. Sequencing was performed on blood. This receptor was taken from a girl aged 5 to 17 with multiple sclerosis.

The CDR3 loop reads CASSSPDRGDEKLFF. The DNA of the CDR3 is TGTGCCAGCAGCTCGCCGGACAGGGGGGATGAAAAACTGTTTTTT. This chain uses TRBV7-9 with TRBJ1-4; 10 bases agree with TRBD1. The V gene end was trimmed by 4 bases and the J gene end by 6 bases; junction bases not matched to a gene: 5. Germline V gene lookup returns CDR1 SEHNR and CDR2 FQNEAQ (reference sequence). The CDR3 is 15 residues long.